A single TCR beta chain is shown here with its context. Enrolment of Seattle patients took place during active infection, and they were followed longitudinally. This entry is derived from a study of blood T cell repertoires in COVID-19. Across the study: COVID-19 samples, acute and convalescent, were from the United States, Italy and Spain. T cells, B-cell-depleted T cells, or PBMCs provided the cDNA or gDNA that served as material.

TCRdb's table, derived via immunoSEQ multiplex PCR, lists solely in-frame clones and lacks some. The sample includes about 210,000 clones, over 75% of them seen just once. Germline lookup yields CDR1 KGHSH and CDR2 LQKENI. CDR3 size: 13 residues. Trimming removed 3 bases at V and 10 bases at J, with 15 bases between. The gene calls are TRBV18 and TRBJ1-1; no definite D call. This sequence was found in a woman in her 70s with COVID-19, enrolled during active disease. The source material was peripheral blood. CDR3 sequence reads: CASSPLNGVGAFF. CDR3 DNA sequence: TGTGCCAGCTCACCGCTGAACGGAGTGGGAGCTTTCTTT.